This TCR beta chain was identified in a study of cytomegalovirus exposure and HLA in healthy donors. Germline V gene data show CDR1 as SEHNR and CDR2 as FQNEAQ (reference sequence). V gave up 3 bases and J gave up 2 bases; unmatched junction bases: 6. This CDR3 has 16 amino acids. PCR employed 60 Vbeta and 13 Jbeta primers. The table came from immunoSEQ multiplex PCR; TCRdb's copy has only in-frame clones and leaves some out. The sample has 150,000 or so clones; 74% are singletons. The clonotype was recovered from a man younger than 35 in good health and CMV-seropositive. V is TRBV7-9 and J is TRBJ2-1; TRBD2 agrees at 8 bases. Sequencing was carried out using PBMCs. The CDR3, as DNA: TGTGCCAGCAGCTTCTTAACTAGCGGAACCTACAATGAGCAGTTCTTC. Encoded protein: CASSFLTSGTYNEQFF. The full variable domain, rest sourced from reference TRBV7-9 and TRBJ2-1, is DTGVSQNPRHKITKRGQNVTFRCDPISEHNRLYWYRQTLGQGPEFLTYFQNEAQLEKSRLLSDRFSAERPKGSFSTLEIQRTEQGDSAMYLCASSFLTSGTYNEQFFGPGTRLTVL.